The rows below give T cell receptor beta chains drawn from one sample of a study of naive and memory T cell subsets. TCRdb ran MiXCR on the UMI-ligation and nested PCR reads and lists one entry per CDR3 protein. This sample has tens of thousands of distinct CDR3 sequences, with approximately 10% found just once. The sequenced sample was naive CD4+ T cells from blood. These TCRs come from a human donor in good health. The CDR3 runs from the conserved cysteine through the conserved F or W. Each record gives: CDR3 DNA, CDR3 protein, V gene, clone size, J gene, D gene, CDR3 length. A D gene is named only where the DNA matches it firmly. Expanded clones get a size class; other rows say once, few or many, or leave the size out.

TGTGCCAGCAGCGGGGGACAGATCCGGTACAATGAGCAGTTCTTC,CASSGGQIRYNEQFF,TRBV9,.,TRBJ2-1,TRBD1,15
TGTGCCAGCAGTTTATCCTGGCTTAGGGGCAATGAGCAGTTCTTC,CASSLSWLRGNEQFF,TRBV27,few,TRBJ2-1,.,15
TGCAGCGTTGAAGGCTCGGGACGCACTGAAGCTTTCTTT,CSVEGSGRTEAFF,TRBV29-1,few,TRBJ1-1,.,13
TGTGCCAGCAGTGATGGGGGCCGATTCTACGAGCAGTACTTC,CASSDGGRFYEQYF,TRBV2,few,TRBJ2-7,.,14
TGTGCCAGCAGCTTAAATGCCGCGCAGACAGTTAGGTATGGCTACACCTTC,CASSLNAAQTVRYGYTF,TRBV7-2,few,TRBJ1-2,.,17
TGTGCCAGCAGCGCCCTACGGCTGGGGGACAGGGTCGGGGAGCAGTACTTC,CASSALRLGDRVGEQYF,TRBV9,many,TRBJ2-7,TRBD1,17
TGTGCCAGCAGTTGGACAGGGGGTGGTAATCGTGGTCAGCCCCAGCATTTT,CASSWTGGGNRGQPQHF,TRBV5-4,.,TRBJ1-5,TRBD1,17
TGTGCCAGCAGTTTAGGGGGCCAGACCCAATCGGCCCAGCATTTT,CASSLGGQTQSAQHF,TRBV12-3/TRBV12-4,few,TRBJ1-5,.,15
TGCAGTGCTAACCGGGACAGTCGCGAGCAGTACTTC,CSANRDSREQYF,TRBV20-1,few,TRBJ2-7,TRBD1,12
TGTGCCAGCAGTGAAGTTGTGTGGTTCGGGGACAGGTTCTACGAGCAGTACTTC,CASSEVVWFGDRFYEQYF,TRBV2,.,TRBJ2-7,TRBD1,18
TGTGCCAGCAGCCAAGCTGGGGCATCCTACAATGAGCAGTTCTTC,CASSQAGASYNEQFF,TRBV4-2,many,TRBJ2-1,.,15
TGTGCCAGCAGCCACTCCTGGACTAGCGGGAGGGCGAACACCGGGGAGCTGTTTTTT,CASSHSWTSGRANTGELFF,TRBV7-9,many,TRBJ2-2,TRBD2,19
TGTGCCAGTAGTATCGCAAGGGACCCCTACAATGAGCAGTTCTTC,CASSIARDPYNEQFF,TRBV19,.,TRBJ2-1,.,15
TGCAGTGCTAGAGATCCGAGGGAGGACACCGGGGAGCTGTTTTTT,CSARDPREDTGELFF,TRBV20-1,many,TRBJ2-2,.,15
TGCGCCAGCAGCCAAGATAACAGATACAATGAGCAGTTCTTC,CASSQDNRYNEQFF,TRBV4-3,many,TRBJ2-1,.,14
TGCAGCGTTTCGGGACAGGGAAACTATGGCTACACCTTC,CSVSGQGNYGYTF,TRBV29-1,.,TRBJ1-2,TRBD1,13
TGTGCCAGCAGTTCTTCAGGGCTAAGCCAAGAGACCCAGTACTTC,CASSSSGLSQETQYF,TRBV9,.,TRBJ2-5,.,15
TGCAGTGCTAGATCAGGGGGCGAATACAATGAGCAGTTCTTC,CSARSGGEYNEQFF,TRBV20-1,.,TRBJ2-1,TRBD1,14
TGTGCCAGCAGCTTAGTGCCGGGGCACGCTTCCAATCAGCCCCAGCATTTT,CASSLVPGHASNQPQHF,TRBV7-2,once,TRBJ1-5,.,17
TGTGCCAGCAGCGACGGGGAGGTGTACGAGCAGTACTTC,CASSDGEVYEQYF,TRBV2,.,TRBJ2-7,.,13
TGTGCCAGCAGCTTTTTAGGCTCTGGGGCCAACGTCCTGACTTTC,CASSFLGSGANVLTF,TRBV7-2,.,TRBJ2-6,.,15
TGCAGCGCCAAGGGACTCCACACAGATACGCAGTATTTT,CSAKGLHTDTQYF,TRBV29-1,.,TRBJ2-3,.,13
TGTGCCAGCAACCACAGGGAACCCTCTGGAAACACCATATATTTT,CASNHREPSGNTIYF,TRBV12-3/TRBV12-4,.,TRBJ1-3,.,15
TGTGCCAGCAGCCGGGGGACAGGGGACACCGGGGAGCTGTTTTTT,CASSRGTGDTGELFF,TRBV5-5,.,TRBJ2-2,TRBD1,15
TGTGCCAGCAGTCCCCAACAGGGTTATAATTCACCCCTCCACTTT,CASSPQQGYNSPLHF,TRBV27,few,TRBJ1-6,.,15
TGTGCCAGCCTTGGGGACATCGCTAGCACAGATACGCAGTATTTT,CASLGDIASTDTQYF,TRBV2,.,TRBJ2-3,.,15
TGCAGTGCAGTGAGGGGACAAACCGGGACTAGCGGGAGGAGCACAGATACGCAGTATTTT,CSAVRGQTGTSGRSTDTQYF,TRBV20-1,.,TRBJ2-3,TRBD2,20
TGTGCCAGCAGCTTACTCGCAGGGAACACTGAAGCTTTCTTT,CASSLLAGNTEAFF,TRBV7-9,many,TRBJ1-1,.,14
TGTGCCAGCAGCTGGACTAGCGGGATGGAAAATGAGCAGTTCTTC,CASSWTSGMENEQFF,TRBV7-3,few,TRBJ2-1,TRBD2,15
TGCAGTGCCCAGAGGGACAGCTACGAGCAGTACTTC,CSAQRDSYEQYF,TRBV20-1,few,TRBJ2-7,TRBD1,12
TGTGCCAGCAGCTCGATTCGCACTACTCCCTTGGCAGATACGCAGTATTTT,CASSSIRTTPLADTQYF,TRBV7-9,many,TRBJ2-3,.,17
TGTGCCAGCAGCTTATTTGAGGCAAGGTTCACAGATACGCAGTATTTT,CASSLFEARFTDTQYF,TRBV13,many,TRBJ2-3,.,16
TGTGCCAGCAGTTACGACGGAAGCACAGATACGCAGTATTTT,CASSYDGSTDTQYF,TRBV6-2/TRBV6-3,many,TRBJ2-3,.,14
TGTGCCACCTTTGGACAGGCGAACACTGAAGCTTTCTTT,CATFGQANTEAFF,TRBV27,.,TRBJ1-1,TRBD1,13
TGCAGTGCTAGAGGGGGGACTAGCGGGGTGTACGAGCAGTACTTC,CSARGGTSGVYEQYF,TRBV20-1,.,TRBJ2-7,TRBD2,15
TGTGCCAGCAGTTCGTCGGGTTCTTACGAGCAGTACTTC,CASSSSGSYEQYF,TRBV6-5,few,TRBJ2-7,.,13
TGTGCCTGGAGTAGGGACAGGGGGGACACTGAAGCTTTCTTT,CAWSRDRGDTEAFF,TRBV30,few,TRBJ1-1,TRBD1,14
TGTGCCAGCACTCAAGATAGGATTACAGATACGCAGTATTTT,CASTQDRITDTQYF,TRBV3-1,.,TRBJ2-3,.,14